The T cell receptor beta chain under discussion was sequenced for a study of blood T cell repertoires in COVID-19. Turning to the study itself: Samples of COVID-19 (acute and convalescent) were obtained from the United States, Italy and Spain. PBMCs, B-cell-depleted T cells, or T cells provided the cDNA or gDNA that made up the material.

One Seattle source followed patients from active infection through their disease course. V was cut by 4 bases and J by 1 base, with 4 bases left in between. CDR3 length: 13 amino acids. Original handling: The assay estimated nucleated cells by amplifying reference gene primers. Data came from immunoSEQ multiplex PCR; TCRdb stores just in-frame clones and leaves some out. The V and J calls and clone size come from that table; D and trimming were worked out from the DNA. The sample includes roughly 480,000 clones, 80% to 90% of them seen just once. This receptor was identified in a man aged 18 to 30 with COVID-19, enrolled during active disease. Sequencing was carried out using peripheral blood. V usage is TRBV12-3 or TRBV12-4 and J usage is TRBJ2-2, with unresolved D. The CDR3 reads CASSWQNTGELFF. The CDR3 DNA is TGTGCCAGCAGTTGGCAGAACACCGGGGAGCTGTTTTTT.